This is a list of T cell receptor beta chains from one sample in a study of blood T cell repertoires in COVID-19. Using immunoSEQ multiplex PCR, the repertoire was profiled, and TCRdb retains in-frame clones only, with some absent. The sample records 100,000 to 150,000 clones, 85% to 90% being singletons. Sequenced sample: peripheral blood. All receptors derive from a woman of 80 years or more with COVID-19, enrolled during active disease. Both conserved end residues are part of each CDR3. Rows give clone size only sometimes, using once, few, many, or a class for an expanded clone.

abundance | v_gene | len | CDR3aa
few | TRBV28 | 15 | CASSPHEQGTYEQYF
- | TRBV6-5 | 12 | CASSSLTGEAFF
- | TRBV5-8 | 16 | CASSLRGGGSNQPQHF
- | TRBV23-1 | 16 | CASSQSGQNSNQPQHF
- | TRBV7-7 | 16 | CASSSRQGSSYNEQFF
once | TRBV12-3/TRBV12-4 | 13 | CASSKGANTEAFF
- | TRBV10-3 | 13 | CAISTDRFYEQYF
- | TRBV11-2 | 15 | CASSLGGSFTGELFF
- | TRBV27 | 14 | CASSLNRMDDGYTF
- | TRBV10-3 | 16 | CATHPGLTQGKTEAFF
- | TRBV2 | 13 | CASSEQISYEQYF
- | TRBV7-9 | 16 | CASSLDSRGLNQPQHF
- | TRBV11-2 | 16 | CASSLQAGGRYNEQFF
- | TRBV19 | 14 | CASSIQGRATEAFF
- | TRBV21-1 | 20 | CASSKALSPLQGPGTGELFF
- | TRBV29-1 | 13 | CSVLGGGTTEAFF
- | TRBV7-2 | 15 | CASVSSHGGGYEQYF
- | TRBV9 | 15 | CASSVLQGATDTQYF
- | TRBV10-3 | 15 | CAISSGTTTTYEQYF
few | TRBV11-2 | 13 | CASSLIGQNEQYF
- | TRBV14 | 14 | CASSLTGGEYEQYF
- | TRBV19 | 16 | CASSIKPGQLNSPLHF
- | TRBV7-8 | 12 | CASSLRGLEQYF
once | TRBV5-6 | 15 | CASSLSSGSTDTQYF
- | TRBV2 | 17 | CASSEVPLAGGVDTQYF
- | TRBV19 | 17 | CASSIGTSGSLYNEQFF
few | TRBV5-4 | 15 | CATAGESSYNSPLHF
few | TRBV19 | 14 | CASSIAFLNQPQHF
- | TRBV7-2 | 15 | CASSLGVSGFYEQYF
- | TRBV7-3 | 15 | CASSPDSDRVGEQYF
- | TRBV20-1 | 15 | CSASLSASSYNEQFF
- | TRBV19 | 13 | CASSRDYTEKLFF
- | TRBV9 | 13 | CASSDRPGGKLFF
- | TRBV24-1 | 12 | CATSDQDRPQHF
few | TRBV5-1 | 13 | CASSWTGGYEQYF
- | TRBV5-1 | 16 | CASSLGTSGNTGELFF
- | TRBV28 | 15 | CASSLMTSGKGEQYF
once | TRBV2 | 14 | CASSKTGQGDEQYF
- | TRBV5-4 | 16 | CASSTRTSGRADTQYF
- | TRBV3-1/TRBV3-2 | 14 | CASSQVGGDTEAFF
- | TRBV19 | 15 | CASKAGEAGANVLTF
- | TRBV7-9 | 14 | CASSQSGNNSPLHF